What follows is one T cell receptor (beta chain) and its context. This sample was taken from a study of early T cells in non-severe SARS-CoV-2 infection. TCRdb reprocessed the 5' RACE reads via MiXCR and lists one record per CDR3 protein. This table holds about 25,000 distinct CDR3 sequences, 5.5% found once. The ends were cut back, 1 base at V and 12 bases at J, with 18 bases in the middle. Germline CDR1 reads SGHTA; CDR2 reads FQGTGA. The CDR3 totals 14 residues. This chain links TRBV7-3 with TRBJ2-5; no reliable D call. This clonotype was obtained from an adult who was a healthcare worker with PCR-confirmed SARS-CoV-2 infection or an uninfected control (not recorded which). Sample: whole blood. CDR3 sequence reads: CASSLSGNTARKYF. The CDR3 nucleotides are TGTGCCAGCAGCTTAAGCGGAAACACCGCTCGCAAGTACTTC.